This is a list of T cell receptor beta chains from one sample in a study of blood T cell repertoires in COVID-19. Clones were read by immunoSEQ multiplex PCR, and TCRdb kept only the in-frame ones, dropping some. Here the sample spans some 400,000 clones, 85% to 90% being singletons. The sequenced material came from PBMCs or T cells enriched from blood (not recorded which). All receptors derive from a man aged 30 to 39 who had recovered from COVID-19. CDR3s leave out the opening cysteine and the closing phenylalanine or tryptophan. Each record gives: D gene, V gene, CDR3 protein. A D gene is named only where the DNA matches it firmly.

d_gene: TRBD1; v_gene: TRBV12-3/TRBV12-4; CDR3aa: ASSPRTGGEQY
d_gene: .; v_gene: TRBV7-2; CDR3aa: ASSLDRNIQY
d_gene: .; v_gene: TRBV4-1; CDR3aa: ASSRDNEQF
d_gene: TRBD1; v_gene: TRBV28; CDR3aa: ASSRTGRHEQF
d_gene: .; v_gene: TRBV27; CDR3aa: ASSSQPHTDTQY
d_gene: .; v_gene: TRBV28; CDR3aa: ASSLQEPSYEQY
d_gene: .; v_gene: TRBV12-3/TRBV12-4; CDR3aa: ASRGQPETQY
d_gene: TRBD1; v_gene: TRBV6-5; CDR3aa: ASSSTGFTGELF
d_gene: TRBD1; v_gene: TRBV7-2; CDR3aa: ASSPKGTGYQPQH
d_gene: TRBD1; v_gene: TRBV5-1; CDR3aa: ASSPEGAGGANVLT
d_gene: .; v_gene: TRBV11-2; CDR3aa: ASSVQGFSNQPQH
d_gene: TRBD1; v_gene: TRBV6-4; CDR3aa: ASKLTGGSYNEQF
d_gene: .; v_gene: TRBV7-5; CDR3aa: VRSLIHSNQPQH
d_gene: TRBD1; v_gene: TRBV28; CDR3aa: ASTRQGALPQYGYT
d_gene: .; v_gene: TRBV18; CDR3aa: ASSPSGLDGVTEAF
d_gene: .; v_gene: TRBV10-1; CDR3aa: ASSARDMGEQY
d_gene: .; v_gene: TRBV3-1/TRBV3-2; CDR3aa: ASSRESSGNTIY
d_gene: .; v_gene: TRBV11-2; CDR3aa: ASSLEGRWNTIY
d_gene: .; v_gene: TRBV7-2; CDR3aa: ASTPQGGTGELF
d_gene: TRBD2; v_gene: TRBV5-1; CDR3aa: ASSLGLAGAAGELF
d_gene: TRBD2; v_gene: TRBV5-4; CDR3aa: ASSSGLAGRQETQY
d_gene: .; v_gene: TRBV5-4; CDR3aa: ASSLSGRTDTQY
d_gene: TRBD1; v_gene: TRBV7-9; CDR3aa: ASSSRDSPYEQY
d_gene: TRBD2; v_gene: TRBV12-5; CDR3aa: ASGPPGPGLAGSFEQF
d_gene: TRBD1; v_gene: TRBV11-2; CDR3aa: ASSLYRGPANYGYT
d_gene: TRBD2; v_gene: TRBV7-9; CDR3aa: ASRPFSAGGPKNIQY
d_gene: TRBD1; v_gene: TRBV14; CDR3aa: ASSQGTGGGYGYT
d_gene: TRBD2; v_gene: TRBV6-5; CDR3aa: ASGLAGVSEQY
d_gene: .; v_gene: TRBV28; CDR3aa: ASSRRGGTDTQY
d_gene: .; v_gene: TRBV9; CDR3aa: ASSVGSGDSAANEKLF
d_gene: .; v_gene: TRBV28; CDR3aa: ASGGHPLGGYT